A single sample is the source of the 30 T cell receptor beta chains below, sequenced in a study of OX40 agonist ivuxolimab in advanced cancers. Produced via immunoSEQ multiplex PCR; TCRdb's table is partial and in-frame only. The data show about 78,000 clones, with about nine tenths seen just once and less than 0.25% held by the top ten. The sample in question was CD4+ or CD8+ T cells sorted from blood, obtained in a trial of the OX40 agonist ivuxolimab. The receptor source for this set is an adult with an advanced solid tumor such as melanoma, head and neck, liver or kidney cancer.

This clone was detected a few times. The rearrangement links TRBV6-6 to TRBJ2-2; 10 bases are shared with TRBD2. The CDR3 has 15 residues. Germline lookup yields CDR1 MNHNY and CDR2 SVGAGI (reference sequence). V lost 6 bases, J lost 4 bases, and 5 bases stayed unmatched. In DNA form, the CDR3 reads TGTGCCAGCAGGCTAGCGGGAGTGGGCACCGGGGAGCTGTTTTTT. Encoded protein: CASRLAGVGTGELFF.

V and J are TRBV6-5 and TRBJ1-4; D is uncertain. Germline loops: CDR1 MNHEY, CDR2 SVGAGI. The CDR3 runs to 13 residues. V lost 6 bases and J 4 bases, leaving 9 bases between the germline ends. The CDR3 region is CASRNSGNEKLFF. CDR3 in DNA: TGTGCCAGCAGGAACTCCGGTAATGAAAAACTGTTTTTT.

The chain carries TRBV7-6 and TRBJ2-3; tentatively, D is TRBD2 (6 bases). V lost 0 bases and J 0 bases, leaving 13 bases between the germline ends. The CDR3 loop spans 17 amino acids. The germline V gene encodes CDR1 SGHVS and CDR2 FNYEAQ. DNA for the CDR3: TGTGCCAGCAGCTTAGCCTTCGGGGGACCCAGCACAGATACGCAGTATTTT. Translation: CASSLAFGGPSTDTQYF.

The V gene is TRBV7-3, the J gene TRBJ2-1, with a possible D match to TRBD1 (7 bases). The CDR3 totals 14 residues. From germline, CDR1 is SGHTA and CDR2 FQGTGA. V was shortened by 5 bases and J by 7 bases, with 15 bases between the two germline ends. This CDR3 reads CASSEQQGRNEQFF. CDR3 DNA: TGTGCCAGCAGCGAGCAACAGGGGAGGAATGAGCAGTTCTTC.

This rearrangement joins TRBV10-1 to TRBJ2-3; D call uncertain. V was shortened by 2 bases and J by 1 base, with 7 bases between the two germline ends. Germline loops: CDR1 WNHNN, CDR2 SYGVQD (reference sequence). CDR3 length: 14 amino acids. The CDR3 DNA reads as TGCGCCAGCAGTGAGAGGCCCGGCACAGATACGCAGTATTTT. Its protein is CASSERPGTDTQYF.

The chain recombines TRBV5-4 with TRBJ2-5, with D perhaps assigned TRBD1 or TRBD2 (5 bases each). The length of the CDR3 is 14 residues. The germline V gene has CDR1 SGHNT and CDR2 YYREEE (reference sequence). Trimming shortened V by 3 bases and J by 1 base, and 10 bases separated the two germline ends. The CDR3 sequence is CASSSLGAQETQYF. The CDR3 DNA reads TGTGCCAGCAGCTCCCTCGGGGCCCAAGAGACCCAGTACTTC.

The V call is TRBV5-1, the J call TRBJ2-5, with D tentatively TRBD2 (5 bases). The CDR3 has 15 amino acids. Trimming removed 4 bases from V and 4 bases from J, with 17 bases in between. The V gene's germline CDR1 is SGHRS and CDR2 YFSETQ. CDR3 in DNA: TGCGCCAGCAGCCCGGAGGCCTCGATGAGAGAGACCCAGTACTTC. Amino acid sequence: CASSPEASMRETQYF.

The rearrangement links TRBV28 to TRBJ2-2; no reliable D call. The germline V and J ends were trimmed by 4 bases and 5 bases, with 5 bases remaining between them. CDR1 is MDHEN, CDR2 SYDVKM, per germline. The CDR3 extends over 12 amino acids. The CDR3 DNA reads as TGTGCCAGCAGTTCACAAACCGGGGAGCTGTTTTTT. This translates into CASSSQTGELFF.

The CDR3 reads CASSSTTYEQYF. The CDR3, as DNA: TGTGCCAGCAGCTCGACAACTTACGAGCAGTACTTC. The V call is TRBV7-9, the J call TRBJ2-7, with D hard to call. Germline V lookup: CDR1 SEHNR, CDR2 FQNEAQ (reference sequence). Trimming pared 4 bases from V and 4 bases from J, leaving 8 bases between. The CDR3 is made up of 12 amino acids.

The chain is built from TRBV27 and TRBJ2-6, with D uncertain. Germline lookup yields CDR1 MNHEY and CDR2 SMNVEV (reference sequence). This CDR3 spans 16 amino acids. V dropped 6 bases and J dropped 0 bases, with 12 bases sitting between them. The CDR3 loop is CASRSEVASGANVLTF. The CDR3 DNA sequence: TGTGCCAGCAGGAGTGAAGTAGCCTCTGGGGCCAACGTCCTGACTTTC.

The chain carries TRBV6-6 and TRBJ2-1; perhaps D is TRBD1 or TRBD2 (6 bases each). Trimming removed 2 bases from V and 5 bases from J, with 16 bases in between. This CDR3 contains 16 residues. CDR1 is MNHNY and CDR2 is SVGAGI in the germline V gene (reference sequence). Here the CDR3 DNA reads TGTGCCAGCAGTTACGTGAACCAGAGGGGGGACAATGAGCAGTTCTTC. This gives the protein CASSYVNQRGDNEQFF.

The chain joins TRBV18 to TRBJ2-2; D is uncertain. Looked up from germline, CDR1 is KGHSH and CDR2 is LQKENI. V lost 1 base, J lost 6 bases, and 9 bases lay in between. The CDR3 has 14 residues. The CDR3 DNA follows: TGTGCCAGCTCACCACTAACAGTTGCCGGGGAGCTGTTTTTT. Its translation: CASSPLTVAGELFF.

In DNA form, the CDR3 reads TGTGCCAGCAGAGTAGCGGGAGGAATGACAGATACGCAGTATTTT. It translates to CASRVAGGMTDTQYF. The chain couples TRBV6-6 to TRBJ2-3; TRBD2 aligns across 10 bases. V lost 6 bases and J lost 3; bases outside the gene matches: 6. In germline, CDR1 is MNHNY, CDR2 SVGAGI (reference sequence). The CDR3 is 15 residues long.

This chain links TRBV10-1 with TRBJ1-1, with D maybe TRBD1 (5 bases). The ends were cut back, 5 bases at V and 1 base at J, with 14 bases in the middle. CDR1 is WNHNN, CDR2 SYGVQD, per germline (reference sequence). The length of the CDR3 is 15 residues. CDR3 residues: CASSSAGLPNTEAFF. In DNA form, the CDR3 reads TGCGCCAGCAGTTCCGCGGGACTCCCGAACACTGAAGCTTTCTTT.

V gene TRBV27 combines with J gene TRBJ2-1, with 9 bases identical to TRBD2. Germline V gene lookup returns CDR1 MNHEY and CDR2 SMNVEV (reference sequence). The CDR3 contains 16 residues. J gave up 12 bases and V 1 base, and 13 bases lay outside the gene matches. CDR3 sequence: CASSLLASGAASGQFF. CDR3 coding DNA: TGTGCCAGCAGTTTATTGGCTAGCGGGGCCGCGAGCGGGCAGTTCTTC.

The chain links TRBV5-1 to TRBJ1-2; no reliable D call. The CDR3 extends over 12 amino acids. Germline V gene lookup returns CDR1 SGHRS and CDR2 YFSETQ. Trimming left V 4 bases short and J 9 bases short, with 13 bases between. The CDR3 region has the DNA TGCGCCAGCAGCCGCGACGGTCCTCGCTACACCTTC. Protein sequence: CASSRDGPRYTF.

The chain joins TRBV6-5 to TRBJ2-7; 7 positions match TRBD2. J gave up 2 bases and V 6 bases, and 10 bases lay outside the gene matches. Germline-derived CDR1 and CDR2 are MNHEY and SVGAGI. The CDR3 has 15 amino acids. CDR3 residues: CASSLGRGGAYEQYF. Written as DNA, the CDR3 is TGTGCCAGCAGCCTCGGGCGGGGAGGGGCCTACGAGCAGTACTTC.

This clone was recorded once. The rearrangement uses TRBV11-3 and TRBJ1-4, with D unresolved. There are 11 residues in the CDR3. CDR1 and CDR2 from the germline V gene are SGHNT and YENEEA. The ends were cut back, 3 bases at V and 7 bases at J, with 3 bases in the middle. The CDR3 DNA sequence: TGTGCCAGCAGCTTGCGTGAAAAACTGTTTTTT. This sequence encodes CASSLREKLFF.

The chain recombines TRBV2 with TRBJ1-2; D not resolved. This CDR3 has 13 amino acids. Germline CDR1 is SNHLY and CDR2 is FYNNEI. The germline V and J ends were trimmed by 5 bases and 4 bases, with 11 bases remaining between them. The CDR3 coding sequence is TGTGCCAGCAGTAGGGAACCACTCTATGGCTACACCTTC. As protein: CASSREPLYGYTF.

The chain joins TRBV7-2 to TRBJ2-7; 14 bases agree with TRBD2. Germline loops: CDR1 SGHTA, CDR2 FQGNSA. The CDR3 contains 15 residues. The junction had 6 bases not matched to a gene; V was cut back by 5 bases and J by 6 bases. The CDR3: CASSPIGLAGGEQYF. CDR3 DNA: TGTGCCAGCAGCCCCATCGGACTAGCGGGAGGCGAGCAGTACTTC. Full variable domain (remainder filled in from reference TRBV7-2 and TRBJ2-7): GAGVSQSPSNKVTEKGKDVELRCDPISGHTALYWYRQSLGQGLEFLIYFQGNSAPDKSGLPSDRFSAERTGGSVSTLTIQRTQQEDSAVYLCASSPIGLAGGEQYFGPGTRLTVT.

The V and J genes are TRBV28 and TRBJ2-2; D is ambiguous. V was clipped by 4 bases and J by 6 bases, with 0 bases between them. The germline CDR1 and CDR2 sequences are MDHEN and SYDVKM. CDR3 length: 10 residues. DNA for the CDR3: TGTGCCAGCAGTTCCGGGGAGCTGTTTTTT. Translated, it gives CASSSGELFF.

This CDR3 reads CASRLQGLAGLGEQFF. The CDR3 DNA reads as TGTGCCAGCAGACTACAGGGACTAGCGGGTTTGGGTGAGCAGTTCTTC. The J gene is TRBJ2-1, the V gene TRBV5-4, with 12 bases fitting TRBD2. The CDR3 runs to 16 residues. J lost 9 bases, V lost 5 bases, and 12 bases had no gene match. Looked up from germline, CDR1 is SGHNT and CDR2 is YYREEE (reference sequence).

This chain's CDR3 is CASSWGERERNTGVGIPYEQYF. CDR3 DNA sequence: TGCGCCAGCAGCTGGGGAGAGCGGGAGAGGAATACGGGAGTGGGTATTCCCTACGAGCAGTACTTC. This sequence joins TRBV5-1 and TRBJ2-7; 8 bases match TRBD2. This CDR3 spans 22 amino acids. From germline, CDR1 is SGHRS and CDR2 YFSETQ. J gave up 2 bases and V 3 bases, and 28 bases lay outside the gene matches. The variable domain in full, completed from reference TRBV5-1 and TRBJ2-7, reads KAGVTQTPRYLIKTRGQQVTLSCSPISGHRSVSWYQQTPGQGLQFLFEYFSETQRNKGNFPGRFSGRQFSNSRSEMNVSTLELGDSALYLCASSWGERERNTGVGIPYEQYFGPGTRLTVT.

The rearrangement joins TRBV6-4 to TRBJ2-3; D gene unclear. This CDR3 is 15 amino acids long. Per germline, CDR1 MRHNA and CDR2 SNTAGT. V lost 0 bases and J lost 0, with 7 bases in between. CDR3 sequence: CASSDSAFSTDTQYF. For the CDR3, the DNA is TGTGCCAGCAGTGACTCAGCCTTTAGCACAGATACGCAGTATTTT.

The chain has TRBV2 and TRBJ1-1; unclear D gene. Germline V CDR1 and CDR2: SNHLY, FYNNEI. This CDR3 comprises 13 residues. The ends were cut back, 1 base at V and 1 base at J, with 4 bases in the middle. CDR3 region: CASSEVKNTEAFF. CDR3 sequence (DNA): TGTGCCAGCAGTGAAGTGAAGAACACTGAAGCTTTCTTT.

The V gene is TRBV28, the J gene TRBJ2-7; D remains ambiguous. This CDR3 spans 11 amino acids. Germline V gene lookup returns CDR1 MDHEN and CDR2 SYDVKM. The V and J ends lost 8 bases and 3 bases respectively, with 8 bases between them. The CDR3 DNA is TGTGCCAGCGACGGTGACTACGAGCAGTACTTC. It is translated as CASDGDYEQYF.

V usage is TRBV2 and J usage is TRBJ1-5; D perhaps matches TRBD1 (5 bases). Germline values: CDR1 SNHLY, CDR2 FYNNEI. The CDR3 is made up of 14 amino acids. Trimming shortened V by 2 bases and J by 7 bases, and 12 bases separated the two germline ends. The DNA of the CDR3 is TGTGCCAGCAGTGAACCCCCGCAGGGCCAGCCCCAGCATTTT. This translates into CASSEPPQGQPQHF.

The chain links TRBV7-9 to TRBJ2-5; weak D call: TRBD2 (5 bases). Trimming removed 2 bases from V and 4 bases from J, with 14 bases in between. CDR1 is SEHNR and CDR2 is FQNEAQ in the germline V gene (reference sequence). The CDR3 is made up of 15 amino acids. In nucleotides, the CDR3 is TGTGCCAGCAGCTTAAGGGCTAGCCTTCCAGAGACCCAGTACTTC. This encodes CASSLRASLPETQYF.

V usage is TRBV4-3 and J usage is TRBJ2-3; D call uncertain. Looked up from germline, CDR1 is LGHNA and CDR2 is YSLEER. This CDR3 is built from 15 residues. V dropped 1 base and J dropped 4 bases, with 12 bases sitting between them. CDR3 sequence reads: CASSQGPLGSDTQYF. In DNA form, the CDR3 reads TGCGCCAGCAGCCAAGGCCCTCTCGGTTCAGATACGCAGTATTTT.

The chain is built from TRBV5-1 and TRBJ2-1; D is uncertain. CDR3 length: 14 amino acids. The V end lost 6 bases, the J end lost 7 bases, and 17 bases lay between the germline ends. CDR1 is SGHRS, CDR2 YFSETQ, per germline. As DNA, the CDR3 is TGCGCCAGCACCGGGCTGGCTAGGGATAATGAGCAGTTCTTC. This translates into CASTGLARDNEQFF.